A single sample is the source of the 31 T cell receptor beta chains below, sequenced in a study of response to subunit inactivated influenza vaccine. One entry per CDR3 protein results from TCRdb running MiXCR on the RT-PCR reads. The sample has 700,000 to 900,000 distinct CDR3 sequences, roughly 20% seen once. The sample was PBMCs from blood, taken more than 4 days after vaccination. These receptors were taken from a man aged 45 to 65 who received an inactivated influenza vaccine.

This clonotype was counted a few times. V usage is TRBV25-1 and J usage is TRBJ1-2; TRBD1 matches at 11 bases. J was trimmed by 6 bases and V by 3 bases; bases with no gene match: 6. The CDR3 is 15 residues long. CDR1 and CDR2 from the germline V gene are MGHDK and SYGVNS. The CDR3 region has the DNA TGTGCCAGCAGTGATCAAGGGACAGGGGGAGATGGCTACACCTTC. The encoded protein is CASSDQGTGGDGYTF.

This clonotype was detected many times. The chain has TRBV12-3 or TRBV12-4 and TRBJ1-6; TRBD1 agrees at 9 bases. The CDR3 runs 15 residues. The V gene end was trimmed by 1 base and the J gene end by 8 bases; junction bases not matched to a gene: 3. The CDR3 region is CASSLGGQGDSPLHF. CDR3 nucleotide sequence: TGTGCCAGCAGTTTAGGGGGACAGGGAGATTCACCCCTCCACTTT.

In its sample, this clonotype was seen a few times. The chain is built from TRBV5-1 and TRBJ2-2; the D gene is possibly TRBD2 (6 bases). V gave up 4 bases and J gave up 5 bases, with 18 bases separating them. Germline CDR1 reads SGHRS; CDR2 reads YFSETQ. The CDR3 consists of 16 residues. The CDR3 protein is CASSPAGESGTGELFF. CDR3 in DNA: TGCGCCAGCAGCCCGGCTGGGGAGAGCGGGACCGGGGAGCTGTTTTTT. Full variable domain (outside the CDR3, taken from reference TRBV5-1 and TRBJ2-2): KAGVTQTPRYLIKTRGQQVTLSCSPISGHRSVSWYQQTPGQGLQFLFEYFSETQRNKGNFPGRFSGRQFSNSRSEMNVSTLELGDSALYLCASSPAGESGTGELFFGEGSRLTVL.

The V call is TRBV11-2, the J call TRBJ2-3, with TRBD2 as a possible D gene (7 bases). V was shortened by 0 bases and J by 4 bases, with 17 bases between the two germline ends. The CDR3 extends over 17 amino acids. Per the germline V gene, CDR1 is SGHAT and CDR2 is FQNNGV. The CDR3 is CASSLDPGGGVADTQYF. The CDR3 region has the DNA TGTGCCAGCAGCTTAGATCCGGGCGGGGGCGTCGCAGATACGCAGTATTTT. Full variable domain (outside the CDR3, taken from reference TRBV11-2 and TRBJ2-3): EAGVAQSPRYKIIEKRQSVAFWCNPISGHATLYWYQQILGQGPKLLIQFQNNGVVDDSQLPKDRFSAERLKGVDSTLKIQPAKLEDSAVYLCASSLDPGGGVADTQYFGPGTRLTVL.

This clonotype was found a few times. The CDR3 sequence is CASSLATGGDEQYF. The CDR3 nucleotides read TGTGCCAGCAGCTTAGCGACGGGAGGTGACGAGCAGTACTTC. The gene calls are TRBV7-9 and TRBJ2-7, with 7 bases identical to TRBD2. CDR1 and CDR2 from the germline V gene are SEHNR and FQNEAQ (reference sequence). This CDR3 is built from 14 residues. The trim removed 0 bases at V and 5 bases at J, leaving 4 bases unmatched.

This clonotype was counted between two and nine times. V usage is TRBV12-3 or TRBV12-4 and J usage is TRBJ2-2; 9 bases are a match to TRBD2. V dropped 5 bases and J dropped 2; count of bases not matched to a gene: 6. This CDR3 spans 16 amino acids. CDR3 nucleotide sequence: TGTGCCAGCAGTAGGGGGACTAGCAGAAACACCGGGGAGCTGTTTTTT. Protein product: CASSRGTSRNTGELFF.

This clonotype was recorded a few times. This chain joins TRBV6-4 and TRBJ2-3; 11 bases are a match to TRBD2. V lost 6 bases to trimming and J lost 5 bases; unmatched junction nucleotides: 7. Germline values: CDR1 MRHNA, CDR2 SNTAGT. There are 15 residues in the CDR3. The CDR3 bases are TGTGCCAGCAGCGTACTAGCGGGGGAATTAGATACGCAGTATTTT. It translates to CASSVLAGELDTQYF.

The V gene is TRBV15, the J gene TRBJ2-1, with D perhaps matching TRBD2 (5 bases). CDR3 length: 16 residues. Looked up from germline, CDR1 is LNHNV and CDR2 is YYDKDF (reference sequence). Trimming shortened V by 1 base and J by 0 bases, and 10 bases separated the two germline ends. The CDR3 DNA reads TGTGCCACCAGCAGAGGAACTGGGAGCTCCTACAATGAGCAGTTCTTC. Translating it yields CATSRGTGSSYNEQFF.

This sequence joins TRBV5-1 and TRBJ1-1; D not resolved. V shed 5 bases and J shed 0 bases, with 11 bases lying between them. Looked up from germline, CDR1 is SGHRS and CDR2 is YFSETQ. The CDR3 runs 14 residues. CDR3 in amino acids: CASREGNLNTEAFF. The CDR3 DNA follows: TGCGCCAGCAGGGAAGGGAATCTGAACACTGAAGCTTTCTTT.

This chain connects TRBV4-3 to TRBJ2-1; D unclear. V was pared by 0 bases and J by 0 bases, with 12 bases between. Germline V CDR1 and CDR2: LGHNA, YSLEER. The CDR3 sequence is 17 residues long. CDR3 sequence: CASSQDWESRSYNEQFF. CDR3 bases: TGCGCCAGCAGCCAAGATTGGGAATCCCGCTCCTACAATGAGCAGTTCTTC.

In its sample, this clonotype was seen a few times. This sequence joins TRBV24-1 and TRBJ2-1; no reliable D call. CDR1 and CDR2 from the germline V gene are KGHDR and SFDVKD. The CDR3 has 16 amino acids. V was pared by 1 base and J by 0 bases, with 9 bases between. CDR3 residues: CATSDFGVSSYNEQFF. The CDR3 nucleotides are TGTGCCACCAGTGATTTTGGGGTCAGCTCCTACAATGAGCAGTTCTTC.

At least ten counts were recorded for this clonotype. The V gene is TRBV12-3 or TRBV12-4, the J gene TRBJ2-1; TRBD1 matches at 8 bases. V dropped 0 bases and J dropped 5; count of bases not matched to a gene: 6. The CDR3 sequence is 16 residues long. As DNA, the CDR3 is TGTGCCAGCAGTTTAGCGCGAGGGACAGGCCACAATGAGCAGTTCTTC. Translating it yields CASSLARGTGHNEQFF.

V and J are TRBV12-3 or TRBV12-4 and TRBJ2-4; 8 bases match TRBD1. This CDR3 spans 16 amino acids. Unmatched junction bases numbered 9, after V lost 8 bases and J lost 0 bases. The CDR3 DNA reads TGTGCCAGCTCGCCGGGACAGGACCTAGCCAAAAACATTCAGTACTTC. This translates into CASSPGQDLAKNIQYF.

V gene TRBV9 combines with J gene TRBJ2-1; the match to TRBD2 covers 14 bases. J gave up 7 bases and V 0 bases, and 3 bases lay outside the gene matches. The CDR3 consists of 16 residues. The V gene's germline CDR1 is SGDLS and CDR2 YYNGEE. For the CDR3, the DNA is TGTGCCAGCAGCGTAGCAGGGACTAGCGGGGGTAATGAGCAGTTCTTC. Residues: CASSVAGTSGGNEQFF.

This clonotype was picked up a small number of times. This CDR3 is CSALGQGENTQYF. In nucleotides, the CDR3 is TGCAGTGCTCTGGGACAGGGGGAAAATACGCAGTATTTT. The J gene is TRBJ2-3, the V gene TRBV20-1, with 11 nucleotides matching TRBD1. In germline, CDR1 is DFQATT, CDR2 SNEGSKA (reference sequence). The CDR3 loop spans 13 amino acids. The V and J ends lost 5 bases and 7 bases, in that order; junction bases with no gene match: 5.

The CDR3 nucleotides are TGTGCCAGCAGTACCCCCGTCAATGAGCAGTTCTTC. This encodes CASSTPVNEQFF. The V call is TRBV6-6, the J call TRBJ2-1, with D uncertain. CDR1 and CDR2 (germline): MNHNY, SVGAGI (reference sequence). This CDR3 contains 12 residues. V was shortened by 5 bases and J by 6 bases, with 8 bases between the two germline ends.

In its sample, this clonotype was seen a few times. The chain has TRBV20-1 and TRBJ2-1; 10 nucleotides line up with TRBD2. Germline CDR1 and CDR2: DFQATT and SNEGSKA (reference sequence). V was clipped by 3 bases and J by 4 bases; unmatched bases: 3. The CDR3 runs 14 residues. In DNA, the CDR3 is TGCAGTGCTAGGACAGCGGGGGGGTACAATGAGCAGTTCTTC. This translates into CSARTAGGYNEQFF.

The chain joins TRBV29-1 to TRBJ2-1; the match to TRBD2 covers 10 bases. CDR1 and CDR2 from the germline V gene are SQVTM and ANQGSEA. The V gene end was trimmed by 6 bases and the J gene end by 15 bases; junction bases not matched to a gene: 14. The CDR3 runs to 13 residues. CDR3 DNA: TGCAGCGTCCTAACTAGCGGGGCCGACGGGGGGTTCTTC. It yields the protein CSVLTSGADGGFF.

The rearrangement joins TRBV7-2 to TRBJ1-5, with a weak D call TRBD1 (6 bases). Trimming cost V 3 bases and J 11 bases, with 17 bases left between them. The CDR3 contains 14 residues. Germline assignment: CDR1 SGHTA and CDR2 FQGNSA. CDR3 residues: CASSFGQRGSAQHF. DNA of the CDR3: TGTGCCAGCAGCTTCGGACAGAGGGGATCAGCCCAGCATTTT. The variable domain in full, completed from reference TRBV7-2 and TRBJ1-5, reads GAGVSQSPSNKVTEKGKDVELRCDPISGHTALYWYRQSLGQGLEFLIYFQGNSAPDKSGLPSDRFSAERTGGSVSTLTIQRTQQEDSAVYLCASSFGQRGSAQHFGDGTRLSIL.

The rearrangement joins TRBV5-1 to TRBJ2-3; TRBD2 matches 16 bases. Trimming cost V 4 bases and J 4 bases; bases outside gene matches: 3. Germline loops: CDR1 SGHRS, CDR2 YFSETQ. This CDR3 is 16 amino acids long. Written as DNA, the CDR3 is TGCGCCAGCAGCGGGACTAGCGGGAGGGTGGCAGATACGCAGTATTTT. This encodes CASSGTSGRVADTQYF.

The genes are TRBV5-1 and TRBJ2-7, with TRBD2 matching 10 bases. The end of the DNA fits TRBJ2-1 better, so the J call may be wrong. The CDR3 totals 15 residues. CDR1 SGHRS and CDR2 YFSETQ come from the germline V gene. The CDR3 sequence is CASSLVAGGWYEQFF. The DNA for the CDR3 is TGCGCCAGCAGCTTGGTAGCGGGAGGTTGGTACGAGCAGTTCTTC.

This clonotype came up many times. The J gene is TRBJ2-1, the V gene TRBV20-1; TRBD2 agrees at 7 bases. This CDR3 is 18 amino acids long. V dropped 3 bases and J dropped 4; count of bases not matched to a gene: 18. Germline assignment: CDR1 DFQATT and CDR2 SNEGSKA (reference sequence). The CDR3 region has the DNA TGCAGTGCTAGGAACAATCTAGCGTTGTCGGGGGGTTACAATGAGCAGTTCTTC. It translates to CSARNNLALSGGYNEQFF.

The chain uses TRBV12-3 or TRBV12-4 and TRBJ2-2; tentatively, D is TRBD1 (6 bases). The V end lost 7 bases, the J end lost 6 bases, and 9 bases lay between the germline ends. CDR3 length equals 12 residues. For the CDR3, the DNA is TGTGCCAGCAAGTGGGGGCCCGGGGAGCTGTTTTTT. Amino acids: CASKWGPGELFF.

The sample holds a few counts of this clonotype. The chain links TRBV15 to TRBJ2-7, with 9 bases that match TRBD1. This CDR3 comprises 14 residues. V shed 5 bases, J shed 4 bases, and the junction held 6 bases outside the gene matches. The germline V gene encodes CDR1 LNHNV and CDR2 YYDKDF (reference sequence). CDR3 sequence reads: CATSPRDRAYEQYF. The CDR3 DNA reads TGTGCCACCAGCCCCCGGGACAGGGCATACGAGCAGTACTTC.

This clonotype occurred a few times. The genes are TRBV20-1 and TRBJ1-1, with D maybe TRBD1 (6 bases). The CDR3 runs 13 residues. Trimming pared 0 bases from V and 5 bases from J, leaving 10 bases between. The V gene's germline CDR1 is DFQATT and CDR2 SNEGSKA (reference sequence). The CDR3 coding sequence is TGCAGTGCTAGAGAGGGGGCGAGGACTGAAGCTTTCTTT. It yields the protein CSAREGARTEAFF.

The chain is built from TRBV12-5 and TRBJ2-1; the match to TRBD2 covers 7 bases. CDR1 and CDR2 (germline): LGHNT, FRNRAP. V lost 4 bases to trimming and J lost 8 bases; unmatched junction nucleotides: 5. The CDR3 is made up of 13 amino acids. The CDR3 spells CASGSSGGDEQFF. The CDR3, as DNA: TGTGCTAGTGGTTCGTCGGGAGGCGATGAGCAGTTCTTC.

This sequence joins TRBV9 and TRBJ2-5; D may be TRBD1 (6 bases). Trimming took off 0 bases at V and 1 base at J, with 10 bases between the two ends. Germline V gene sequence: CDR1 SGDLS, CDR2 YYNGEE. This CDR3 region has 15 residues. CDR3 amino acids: CASSVAGRGQETQYF. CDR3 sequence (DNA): TGTGCCAGCAGCGTAGCGGGCAGGGGCCAAGAGACCCAGTACTTC.

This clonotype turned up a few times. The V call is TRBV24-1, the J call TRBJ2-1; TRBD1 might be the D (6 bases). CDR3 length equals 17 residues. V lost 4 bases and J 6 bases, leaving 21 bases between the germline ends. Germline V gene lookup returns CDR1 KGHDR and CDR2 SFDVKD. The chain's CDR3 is CATSEDMAEGGVNEQFF. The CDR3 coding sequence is TGTGCCACCAGTGAAGATATGGCGGAAGGGGGTGTCAATGAGCAGTTCTTC.

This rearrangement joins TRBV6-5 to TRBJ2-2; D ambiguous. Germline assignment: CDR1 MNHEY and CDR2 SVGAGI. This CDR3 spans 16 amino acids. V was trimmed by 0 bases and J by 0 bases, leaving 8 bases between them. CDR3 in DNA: TGTGCCAGCAGTTACTCGCGCCCCTCGAACACCGGGGAGCTGTTTTTT. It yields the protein CASSYSRPSNTGELFF.

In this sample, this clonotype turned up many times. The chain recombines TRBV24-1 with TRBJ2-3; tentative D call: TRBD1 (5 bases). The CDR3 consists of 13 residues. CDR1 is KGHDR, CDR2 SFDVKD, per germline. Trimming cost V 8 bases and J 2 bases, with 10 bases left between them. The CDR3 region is CATTDRDTDTQYF. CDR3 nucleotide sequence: TGTGCCACCACTGACAGAGACACAGATACGCAGTATTTT.

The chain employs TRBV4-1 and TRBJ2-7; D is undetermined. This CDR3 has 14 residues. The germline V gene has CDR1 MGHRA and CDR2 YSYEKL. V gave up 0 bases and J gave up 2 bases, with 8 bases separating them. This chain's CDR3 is CASSQDWAAYEQYF. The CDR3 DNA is TGCGCCAGCAGCCAAGACTGGGCCGCCTACGAGCAGTACTTC.